This TCR beta chain was documented in a study of Ad26.COV2.S vaccination and SARS-CoV-2 variants. CDR3 length equals 15 residues. Germline V lookup: CDR1 SEHNR, CDR2 FQNEAQ (reference sequence). J was trimmed by 4 bases and V by 3 bases; bases with no gene match: 4. Profiling relied on immunoSEQ multiplex PCR, and the TCRdb table lists in-frame clones only, not all of them. The top ten clones hold about 3% of a sample with approximately 350,000 clones, around 87% of them seen once. Treatment of the sample: 15 to 20 received Ad26.COV2.S at low or high dose, single or two shots; about 5 received placebo; per-sample allocation not given. After the first vaccine or placebo injection, samples were drawn on day 63.

The rearrangement uses TRBV7-9 and TRBJ1-1, with 11 bases that match TRBD1. Sequences were derived from peripheral blood, sampled in a trial of Ad26.COV2.S vaccine versus placebo. This clonotype was sampled from a person aged 18-60 years who received the Ad26.COV2.S COVID-19 vaccine or a placebo. In DNA form, the CDR3 reads TGTGCCAGCAGCTTTGGGACAGGGGGTATCACTGAAGCTTTCTTT. It yields the protein CASSFGTGGITEAFF. The full variable domain, its missing parts supplied by reference TRBV7-9 and TRBJ1-1, is DTGVSQNPRHKITKRGQNVTFRCDPISEHNRLYWYRQTLGQGPEFLTYFQNEAQLEKSRLLSDRFSAERPKGSFSTLEIQRTEQGDSAMYLCASSFGTGGITEAFFGQGTRLTVV.